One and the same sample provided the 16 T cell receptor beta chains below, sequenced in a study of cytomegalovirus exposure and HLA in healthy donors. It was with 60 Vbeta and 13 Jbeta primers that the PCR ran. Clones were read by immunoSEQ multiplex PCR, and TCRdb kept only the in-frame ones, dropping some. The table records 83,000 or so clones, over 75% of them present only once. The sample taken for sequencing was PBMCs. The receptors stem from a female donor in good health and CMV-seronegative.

CDR3 in amino acids: CASSREGVSKEAFF. Written as DNA, the CDR3 is TGTGCCAGCAGTCGGGAGGGGGTATCTAAAGAAGCTTTCTTT. The chain carries TRBV5-4 and TRBJ1-1; TRBD1 is a possible D gene (6 bases). V lost 5 bases and J lost 8, with 19 bases in between. CDR3 size: 14 residues. The germline CDR1 and CDR2 sequences are SGHNT and YYREEE (reference sequence).

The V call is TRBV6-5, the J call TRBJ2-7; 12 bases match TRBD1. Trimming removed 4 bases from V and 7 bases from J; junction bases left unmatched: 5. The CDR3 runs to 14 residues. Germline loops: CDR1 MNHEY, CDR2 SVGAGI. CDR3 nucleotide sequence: TGTGCCAGCAGTTCGGGACAGGGGGCGGAAGAGCAGTACTTC. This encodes CASSSGQGAEEQYF.

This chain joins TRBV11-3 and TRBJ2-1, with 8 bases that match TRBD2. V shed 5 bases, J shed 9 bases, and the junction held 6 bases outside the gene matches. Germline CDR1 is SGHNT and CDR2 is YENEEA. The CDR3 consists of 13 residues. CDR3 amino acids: CASSAGLDSEQFF. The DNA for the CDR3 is TGTGCCAGCAGCGCGGGACTAGATAGTGAGCAGTTCTTC.

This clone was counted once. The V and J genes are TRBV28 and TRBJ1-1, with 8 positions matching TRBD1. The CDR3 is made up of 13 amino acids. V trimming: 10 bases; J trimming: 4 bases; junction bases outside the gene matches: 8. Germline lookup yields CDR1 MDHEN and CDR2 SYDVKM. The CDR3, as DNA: TGTGCCACCTGGACAGGGCTCTTCACTGAAGCTTTCTTT. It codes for CATWTGLFTEAFF.

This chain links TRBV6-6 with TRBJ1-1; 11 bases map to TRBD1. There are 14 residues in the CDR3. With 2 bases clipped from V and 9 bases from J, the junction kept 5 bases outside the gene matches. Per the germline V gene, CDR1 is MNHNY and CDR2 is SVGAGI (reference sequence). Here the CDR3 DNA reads TGTGCCAGCAGTTACAGAGGGACAGGGGGAAAAGCTTTCTTT. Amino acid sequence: CASSYRGTGGKAFF.

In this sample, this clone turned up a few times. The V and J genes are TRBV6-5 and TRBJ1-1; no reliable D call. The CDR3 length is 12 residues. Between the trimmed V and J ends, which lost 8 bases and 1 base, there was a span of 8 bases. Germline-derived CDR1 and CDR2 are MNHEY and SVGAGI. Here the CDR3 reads CASGRGNTEAFF. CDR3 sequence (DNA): TGTGCCAGCGGCAGAGGGAACACTGAAGCTTTCTTT.

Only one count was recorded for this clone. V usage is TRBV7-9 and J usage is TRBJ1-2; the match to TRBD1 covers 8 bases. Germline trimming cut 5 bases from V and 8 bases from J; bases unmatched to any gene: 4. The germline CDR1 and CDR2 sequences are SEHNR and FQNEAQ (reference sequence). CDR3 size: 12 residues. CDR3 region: CASSPTGDGYTF. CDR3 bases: TGTGCCAGCAGCCCGACAGGGGACGGCTACACCTTC.

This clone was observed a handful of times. The CDR3 coding sequence is TGTGCCAGCAGTTTCAGGTCTGGGGCCAACGTCCTGACTTTC. Translating it yields CASSFRSGANVLTF. The chain is built from TRBV28 and TRBJ2-6; D not certain. V was clipped by 3 bases and J by 1 base, with 4 bases between them. Germline lookup yields CDR1 MDHEN and CDR2 SYDVKM. This CDR3 is built from 14 residues. Variable domain in full (rest from reference TRBV28 and TRBJ2-6): DVKVTQSSRYLVKRTGEKVFLECVQDMDHENMFWYRQDPGLGLRLIYFSYDVKMKEKGDIPEGYSVSREKKERFSLILESASTNQTSMYLCASSFRSGANVLTFGAGSRLTVL.

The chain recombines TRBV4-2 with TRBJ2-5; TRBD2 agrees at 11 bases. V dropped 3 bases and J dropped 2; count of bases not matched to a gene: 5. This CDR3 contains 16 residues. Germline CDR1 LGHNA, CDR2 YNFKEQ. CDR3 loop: CASSQSRLAGQETQYF. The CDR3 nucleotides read TGTGCCAGCAGCCAGTCTCGACTAGCGGGACAAGAGACCCAGTACTTC.

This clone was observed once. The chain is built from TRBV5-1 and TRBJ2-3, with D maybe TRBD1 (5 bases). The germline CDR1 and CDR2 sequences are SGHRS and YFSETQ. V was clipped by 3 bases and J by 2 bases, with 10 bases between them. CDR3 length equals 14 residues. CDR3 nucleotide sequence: TGCGCCAGCAGCTCGAGACAGACCACAGATACGCAGTATTTT. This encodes CASSSRQTTDTQYF.

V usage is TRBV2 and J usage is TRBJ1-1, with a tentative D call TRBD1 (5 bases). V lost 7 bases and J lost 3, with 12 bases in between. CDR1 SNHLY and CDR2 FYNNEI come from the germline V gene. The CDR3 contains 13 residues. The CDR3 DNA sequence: TGTGCCAGCACCCCCCAGGGATACACTGAAGCTTTCTTT. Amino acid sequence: CASTPQGYTEAFF.

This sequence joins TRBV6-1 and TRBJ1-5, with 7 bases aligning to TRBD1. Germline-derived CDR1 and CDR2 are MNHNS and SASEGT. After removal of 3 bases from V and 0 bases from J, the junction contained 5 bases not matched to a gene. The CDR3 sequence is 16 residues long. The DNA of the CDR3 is TGTGCCAGCAGTGATAACAGGGGTTCTAGCAATCAGCCCCAGCATTTT. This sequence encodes CASSDNRGSSNQPQHF.

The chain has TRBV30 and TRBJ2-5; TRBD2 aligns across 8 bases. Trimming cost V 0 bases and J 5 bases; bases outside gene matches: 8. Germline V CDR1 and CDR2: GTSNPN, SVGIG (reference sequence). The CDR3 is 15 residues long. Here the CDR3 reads CAWSVPSSGSETQYF. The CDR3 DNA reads TGTGCCTGGAGTGTACCTTCTAGCGGGTCGGAGACCCAGTACTTC. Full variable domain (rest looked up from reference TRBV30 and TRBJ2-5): SQTIHQWPATLVQPVGSPLSLECTVEGTSNPNLYWYRQAAGRGLQLLFYSVGIGQISSEVPQNLSASRPQDRQFILSSKKLLLSDSGFYLCAWSVPSSGSETQYFGPGTRLLVL.

The CDR3 loop is CASSLELFTEAFF. CDR3 nucleotides: TGTGCCAGCAGTCTGGAGTTATTCACTGAAGCTTTCTTT. This sequence joins TRBV27 and TRBJ1-1; D not certain. The ends were cut back, 5 bases at V and 4 bases at J, with 11 bases in the middle. CDR1 and CDR2 (germline): MNHEY, SMNVEV (reference sequence). The CDR3 totals 13 residues.

This CDR3 reads CASSYSGGLFDTEAFF. The CDR3, as DNA: TGTGCCAGCAGTTACTCCGGGGGACTCTTTGACACTGAAGCTTTCTTT. The V gene is TRBV6-5, the J gene TRBJ1-1, with D possibly being TRBD1 (5 bases). The CDR3 covers 16 residues. Germline CDR1 reads MNHEY; CDR2 reads SVGAGI. Trimming took off 0 bases at V and 3 bases at J, with 14 bases between the two ends.

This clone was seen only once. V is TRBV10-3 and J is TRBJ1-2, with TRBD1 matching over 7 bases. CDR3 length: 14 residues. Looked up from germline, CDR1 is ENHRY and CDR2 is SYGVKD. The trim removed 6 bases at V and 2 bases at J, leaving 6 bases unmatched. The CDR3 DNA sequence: TGTGCCATCAGCCGACAGGGCAGCAACTATGGCTACACCTTC. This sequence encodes CAISRQGSNYGYTF.